The 21 T cell receptor beta chains in this list originate from one sample, sequenced in a study of blood T cell repertoires in COVID-19. The method was immunoSEQ multiplex PCR; TCRdb's version includes in-frame clones alone and lacks a portion of them. Of nearly 110,000 clones in the sample, 60% to 85% are singletons; the top ten hold more than 5.5%. The material sequenced was peripheral blood. Source of these receptors: an elderly man with COVID-19, enrolled during active disease.

The CDR3 DNA reads as TGTGCCAGCAGCTCCGGACAGGGGGCTGGAGATACGCAGTATTTT. Its translation: CASSSGQGAGDTQYF. The chain joins TRBV5-6 to TRBJ2-3, with TRBD1 identical over 11 bases. Germline CDR1 and CDR2: SGHDT and YYEEEE. The CDR3 consists of 15 residues. The ends lost 3 bases at V and 5 bases at J; junction bases unmatched: 5.

The rearrangement joins TRBV28 to TRBJ2-7, with a tentative D call TRBD1 (6 bases). The V and J ends lost 7 bases and 6 bases respectively, with 16 bases between them. Germline CDR1 MDHEN, CDR2 SYDVKM. This CDR3 contains 13 residues. CDR3 region: CASTDPGAPEQYF. The CDR3 nucleotides are TGTGCCAGCACCGACCCAGGGGCTCCCGAGCAGTACTTC.

This clone was counted only a few times. This sequence joins TRBV18 and TRBJ2-7; D is possibly TRBD1 (6 bases). CDR3 length: 15 residues. V gave up 3 bases and J gave up 0 bases, with 12 bases separating them. CDR1 KGHSH and CDR2 LQKENI come from the germline V gene. CDR3 in amino acids: CASSPKGHFSYEQYF. Here the CDR3 DNA reads TGTGCCAGCTCACCGAAGGGACACTTCTCCTACGAGCAGTACTTC.

As for this clone: Within the sample, other DNA sequences also encode this same CDR3. The gene calls are TRBV10-3 and TRBJ1-2; TRBD1 matches at 7 bases. The germline V gene encodes CDR1 ENHRY and CDR2 SYGVKD. This CDR3 contains 13 residues. V lost 6 bases to trimming and J lost 3 bases; unmatched junction nucleotides: 4. CDR3 nucleotide sequence: TGTGCCATCAGCAACAGGGGAGACTATGGCTACACCTTC. Amino acids: CAISNRGDYGYTF.

This clone was counted once. This sequence joins TRBV5-4 and TRBJ2-7; TRBD2 agrees at 9 bases. This CDR3 has 15 amino acids. Germline V gives CDR1 SGHNT, CDR2 YYREEE (reference sequence). Losses at the gene ends were 6 bases for V and 3 bases for J; bases not matched to a gene: 10. CDR3 residues: CASTPEGTSFYEQYF. As DNA, the CDR3 is TGTGCCAGCACCCCTGAGGGGACTAGCTTCTACGAGCAGTACTTC.

The chain joins TRBV6-6 to TRBJ1-1, with TRBD1 matching over 7 bases. The CDR3 has 16 residues. Trimming removed 6 bases from V and 3 bases from J; junction bases left unmatched: 13. From germline, CDR1 is MNHNY and CDR2 SVGAGI (reference sequence). The CDR3 here is CASSQVPGGNHTEAFF. The CDR3 region has the DNA TGTGCCAGCAGCCAAGTCCCAGGGGGGAACCACACTGAAGCTTTCTTT.

The chain carries TRBV5-6 and TRBJ2-3, with D perhaps matching TRBD1 or TRBD2 (5 bases each). The V gene's germline CDR1 is SGHDT and CDR2 YYEEEE. V lost 4 bases and J 0 bases, leaving 12 bases between the germline ends. The CDR3 spans 15 residues. The CDR3 DNA is TGTGCCAGCAGCCTGGGACCCGGGAGCACAGATACGCAGTATTTT. Protein: CASSLGPGSTDTQYF.

The chain employs TRBV10-2 and TRBJ1-4; D is undetermined. V dropped 4 bases and J dropped 5 bases, with 8 bases sitting between them. Germline-derived CDR1 and CDR2 are WSHSY and SAAADI. This CDR3 region has 13 residues. This chain's CDR3 is CASSVQRNEKLFF. In DNA form, the CDR3 reads TGCGCCAGCAGTGTTCAGCGGAATGAAAAACTGTTTTTT.

The chain carries TRBV5-1 and TRBJ2-2, with 9 bases lining up with TRBD2. Germline V gene sequence: CDR1 SGHRS, CDR2 YFSETQ. The CDR3 runs 16 residues. V lost 4 bases to trimming and J lost 1 base; unmatched junction nucleotides: 5. This CDR3 is CASSLALAGNTGELFF. CDR3 DNA sequence: TGCGCCAGCAGCCTGGCACTAGCGGGGAACACCGGGGAGCTGTTTTTT.

The rearrangement uses TRBV6-5 and TRBJ1-2, with TRBD1 matching 7 bases. Germline V gene data show CDR1 as MNHEY and CDR2 as SVGAGI. The CDR3 totals 11 residues. The V segment lost 6 bases and the J segment 5 bases; nucleotides outside the gene matches: 0. This CDR3 reads CASRTGYGYTF. CDR3 bases: TGTGCCAGCAGGACAGGGTATGGCTACACCTTC.

The rearrangement links TRBV7-8 to TRBJ1-2, with D hard to call. The CDR3 covers 13 residues. V lost 8 bases to trimming and J lost 2 bases, with 12 bases between them. From germline, CDR1 is SGHVS and CDR2 FQNEAQ. The DNA for the CDR3 is TGTGCCAGCCGCCCAGGTCCCAACTATGGCTACACCTTC. Translation: CASRPGPNYGYTF.

The chain uses TRBV18 and TRBJ1-5, with D hard to call. Germline CDR1 and CDR2: KGHSH and LQKENI. The ends were cut back, 3 bases at V and 2 bases at J, with 8 bases in the middle. This CDR3 comprises 14 residues. The CDR3 DNA follows: TGTGCCAGCTCACCGGACGGGGGCAATCAGCCCCAGCATTTT. It encodes CASSPDGGNQPQHF. The full variable domain, rest sourced from reference TRBV18 and TRBJ1-5, is NAGVMQNPRHLVRRRGQEARLRCSPMKGHSHVYWYRQLPEEGLKFMVYLQKENIIDESGMPKERFSAEFPKEGPSILRIQQVVRGDSAAYFCASSPDGGNQPQHFGDGTRLSIL.

The chain has TRBV4-2 and TRBJ1-6, with TRBD1 identical over 7 bases. Germline CDR1 reads LGHNA; CDR2 reads YNFKEQ. The CDR3 sequence is 16 residues long. Trimming took 1 base from V and 1 from J; bases not matched to a gene: 1. Here the CDR3 DNA reads TGTGCCAGCAGCCAAGCAGGGGGATCCTATAATTCACCCCTCCACTTT. It translates to CASSQAGGSYNSPLHF.

This sequence joins TRBV2 and TRBJ1-5, with 7 bases matching TRBD1. V lost 6 bases and J lost 0; bases outside the gene matches: 5. The CDR3 is 15 amino acids. Germline V gene lookup returns CDR1 SNHLY and CDR2 FYNNEI. The CDR3 is CASRGDSNSNQPQHF. The CDR3 nucleotides are TGTGCCAGCAGAGGGGACAGCAATAGCAATCAGCCCCAGCATTTT.

V gene TRBV25-1 combines with J gene TRBJ1-2; D is perhaps TRBD1 (6 bases). V was shortened by 3 bases and J by 8 bases, with 19 bases between the two germline ends. CDR1 is MGHDK, CDR2 SYGVNS, per germline. CDR3 length: 15 residues. The CDR3 nucleotides are TGTGCCAGCAGTGACCCCGGGACACCGAGAAGCGGCTACACCTTC. It translates to CASSDPGTPRSGYTF.

V is TRBV28 and J is TRBJ1-5; D unclear. The CDR3 loop spans 12 amino acids. Trimming stripped 6 bases from V and 4 bases from J, with 7 bases between. Germline CDR1 and CDR2: MDHEN and SYDVKM. The CDR3 loop reads CASRVANQPQHF. The CDR3 DNA is TGTGCCAGCAGGGTAGCAAATCAGCCCCAGCATTTT.

The chain uses TRBV3-1 (or the pseudogene TRBV3-2) and TRBJ2-6; 13 bases are a match to TRBD2. Germline V lookup: CDR1 LGHDT, CDR2 YNNKEL (reference sequence). Losses at the gene ends were 4 bases for V and 0 bases for J; bases not matched to a gene: 3. CDR3 size: 18 residues. The CDR3 loop reads CASSLGTSGISGANVLTF. The CDR3, as DNA: TGTGCCAGCAGCCTCGGGACTAGCGGGATCTCTGGGGCCAACGTCCTGACTTTC.

This chain joins TRBV11-2 and TRBJ2-3; D might be TRBD2 (6 bases). Trimming left V 5 bases short and J 2 bases short, with 11 bases between. Germline CDR1 and CDR2: SGHAT and FQNNGV. The CDR3 totals 14 residues. In DNA form, the CDR3 reads TGTGCCAGCAGCCTCTCGGGGGTCACAGATACGCAGTATTTT. Translation: CASSLSGVTDTQYF. Using reference TRBV11-2 and TRBJ2-3 for the parts outside the CDR3, the full variable domain is EAGVAQSPRYKIIEKRQSVAFWCNPISGHATLYWYQQILGQGPKLLIQFQNNGVVDDSQLPKDRFSAERLKGVDSTLKIQPAKLEDSAVYLCASSLSGVTDTQYFGPGTRLTVL.

The chain recombines TRBV11-2 with TRBJ2-5; 8 positions match TRBD2. The CDR3 length is 16 residues. The germline V gene encodes CDR1 SGHAT and CDR2 FQNNGV. After removal of 1 base from V and 7 bases from J, the junction contained 11 bases not matched to a gene. The CDR3, as DNA: TGTGCCAGCAGCTTAGCTCCCGGGACTAGACCCGGGACCCAGTACTTC. It codes for CASSLAPGTRPGTQYF.

The chain carries TRBV11-3 and TRBJ2-3, with D tentatively TRBD2 (6 bases). Germline V gene sequence: CDR1 SGHNT, CDR2 YENEEA. The CDR3 is 14 residues long. Deletions cut 4 bases from V and 6 bases from J, with 14 bases between. The DNA of the CDR3 is TGTGCCAGCAGCTCCAGCGGGCCGGGGGATACGCAGTATTTT. As protein: CASSSSGPGDTQYF.

This rearrangement joins TRBV5-6 to TRBJ2-5; 8 bases fit TRBD2. This CDR3 is 15 amino acids long. Per the germline V gene, CDR1 is SGHDT and CDR2 is YYEEEE. The J segment lost 5 bases and the V segment lost 0 bases, leaving 6 bases of the junction unmatched. The CDR3 sequence is CASSLERESGETQYF. CDR3 sequence (DNA): TGTGCCAGCAGCTTGGAGCGGGAGTCTGGCGAGACCCAGTACTTC.